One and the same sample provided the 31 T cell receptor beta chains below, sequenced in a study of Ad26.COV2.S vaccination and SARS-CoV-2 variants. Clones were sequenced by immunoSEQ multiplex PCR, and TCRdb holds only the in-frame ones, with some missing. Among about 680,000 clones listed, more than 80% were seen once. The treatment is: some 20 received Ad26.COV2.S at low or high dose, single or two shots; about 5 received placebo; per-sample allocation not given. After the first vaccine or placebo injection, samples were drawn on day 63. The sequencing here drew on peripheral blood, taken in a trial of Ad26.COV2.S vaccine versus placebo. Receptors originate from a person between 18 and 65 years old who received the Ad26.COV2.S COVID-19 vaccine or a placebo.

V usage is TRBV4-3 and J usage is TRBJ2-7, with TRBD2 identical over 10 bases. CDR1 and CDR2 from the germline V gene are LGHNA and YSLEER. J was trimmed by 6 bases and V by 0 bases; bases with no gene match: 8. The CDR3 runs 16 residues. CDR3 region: CASSQDPGLASAEQYF. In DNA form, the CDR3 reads TGCGCCAGCAGCCAAGATCCGGGACTAGCGAGCGCCGAGCAGTACTTC.

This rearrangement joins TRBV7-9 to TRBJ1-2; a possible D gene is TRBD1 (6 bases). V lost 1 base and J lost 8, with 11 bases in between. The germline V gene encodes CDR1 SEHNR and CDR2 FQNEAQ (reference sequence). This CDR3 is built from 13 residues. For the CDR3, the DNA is TGTGCCAGCAGCTTAGACAGGGCGGACGGCTACACCTTC. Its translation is CASSLDRADGYTF.

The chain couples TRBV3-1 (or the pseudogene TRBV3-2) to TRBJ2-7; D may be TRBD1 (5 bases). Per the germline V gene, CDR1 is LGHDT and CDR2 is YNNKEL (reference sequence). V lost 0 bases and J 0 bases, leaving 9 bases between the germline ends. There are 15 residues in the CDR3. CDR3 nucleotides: TGTGCCAGCAGCCAAGAAATAGGGGCCTCCTACGAGCAGTACTTC. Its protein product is CASSQEIGASYEQYF.

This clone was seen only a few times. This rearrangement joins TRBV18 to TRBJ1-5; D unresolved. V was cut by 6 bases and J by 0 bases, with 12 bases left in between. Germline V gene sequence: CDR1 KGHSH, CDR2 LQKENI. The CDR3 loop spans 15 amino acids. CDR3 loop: CASSPGSPSNQPQHF. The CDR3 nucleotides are TGTGCCAGCTCCCCCGGCTCCCCTAGCAATCAGCCCCAGCATTTT.

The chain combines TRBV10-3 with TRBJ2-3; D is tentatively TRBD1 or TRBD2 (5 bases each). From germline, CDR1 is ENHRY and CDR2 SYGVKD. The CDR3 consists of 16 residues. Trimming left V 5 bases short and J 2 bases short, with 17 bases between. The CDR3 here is CAISSKGLGPTDTQYF. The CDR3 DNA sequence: TGTGCCATCAGTAGTAAGGGTTTGGGACCCACAGATACGCAGTATTTT.

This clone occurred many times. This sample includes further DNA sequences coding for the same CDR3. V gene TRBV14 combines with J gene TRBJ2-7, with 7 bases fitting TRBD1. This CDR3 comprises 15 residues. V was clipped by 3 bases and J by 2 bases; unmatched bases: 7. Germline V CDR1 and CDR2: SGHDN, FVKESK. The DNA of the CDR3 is TGTGCCAGCAGCCAGGAGACAGGGTCAGCCTACGAGCAGTACTTC. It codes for CASSQETGSAYEQYF.

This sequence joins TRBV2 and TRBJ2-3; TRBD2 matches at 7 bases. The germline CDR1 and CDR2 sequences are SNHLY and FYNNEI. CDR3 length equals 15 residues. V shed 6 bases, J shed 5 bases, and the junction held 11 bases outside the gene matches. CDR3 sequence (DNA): TGTGCCAGCAGGAGCGGGGCAGGGCTTCGAGATACGCAGTATTTT. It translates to CASRSGAGLRDTQYF.

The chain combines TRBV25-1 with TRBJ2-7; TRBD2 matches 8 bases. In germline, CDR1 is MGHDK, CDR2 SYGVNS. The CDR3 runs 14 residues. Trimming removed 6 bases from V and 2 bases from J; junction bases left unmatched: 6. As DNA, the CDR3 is TGTGCCAGCAGGCGGGGACTAGGGCCCTACGAGCAGTACTTC. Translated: CASRRGLGPYEQYF.

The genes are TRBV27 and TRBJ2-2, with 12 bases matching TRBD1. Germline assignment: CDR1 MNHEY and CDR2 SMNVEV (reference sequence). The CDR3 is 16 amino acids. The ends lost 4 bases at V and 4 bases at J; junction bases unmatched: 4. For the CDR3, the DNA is TGTGCCAGCAGTTCCGGGGACAGGGGGCTCACCGGGGAGCTGTTTTTT. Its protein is CASSSGDRGLTGELFF.

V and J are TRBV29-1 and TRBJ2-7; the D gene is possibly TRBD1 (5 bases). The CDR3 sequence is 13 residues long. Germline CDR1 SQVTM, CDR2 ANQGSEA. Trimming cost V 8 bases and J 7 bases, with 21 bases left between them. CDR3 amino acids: CSFLRGPGVEQYF. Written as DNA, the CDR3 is TGCAGCTTCCTAAGGGGCCCTGGGGTTGAGCAGTACTTC.

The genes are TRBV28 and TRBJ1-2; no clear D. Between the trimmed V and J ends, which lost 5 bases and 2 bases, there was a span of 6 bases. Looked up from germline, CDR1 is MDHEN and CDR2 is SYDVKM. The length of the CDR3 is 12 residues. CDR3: CASSLRNYGYTF. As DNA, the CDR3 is TGTGCCAGCAGTCTCAGGAACTATGGCTACACCTTC.

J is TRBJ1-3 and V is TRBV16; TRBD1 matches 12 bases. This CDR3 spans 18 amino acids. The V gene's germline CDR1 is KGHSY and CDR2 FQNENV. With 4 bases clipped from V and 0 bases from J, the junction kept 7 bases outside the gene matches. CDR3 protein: CASSPGQGALSSGNTIYF. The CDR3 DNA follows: TGTGCCAGCAGCCCGGGACAGGGGGCGCTTAGCTCTGGAAACACCATATATTTT. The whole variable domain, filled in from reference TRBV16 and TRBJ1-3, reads GEEVAQTPKHLVRGEGQKAKLYCAPIKGHSYVFWYQQVLKNEFKFLISFQNENVFDETGMPKERFSAKCLPNSPCSLEIQATKLEDSAVYFCASSPGQGALSSGNTIYFGEGSWLTVV.

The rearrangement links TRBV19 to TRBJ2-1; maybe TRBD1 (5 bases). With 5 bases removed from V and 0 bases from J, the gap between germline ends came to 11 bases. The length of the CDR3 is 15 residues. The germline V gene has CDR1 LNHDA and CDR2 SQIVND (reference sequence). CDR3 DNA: TGTGCCAGTAGTTTACAGGCTCACTCCTACAATGAGCAGTTCTTC. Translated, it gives CASSLQAHSYNEQFF.

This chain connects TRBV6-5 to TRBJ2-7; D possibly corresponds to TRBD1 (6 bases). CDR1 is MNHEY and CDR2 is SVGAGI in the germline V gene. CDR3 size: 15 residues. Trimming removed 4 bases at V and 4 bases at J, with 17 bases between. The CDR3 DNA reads TGTGCCAGCAGTTCTAGACAGGTAGTCTCGTACGAGCAGTACTTC. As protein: CASSSRQVVSYEQYF.

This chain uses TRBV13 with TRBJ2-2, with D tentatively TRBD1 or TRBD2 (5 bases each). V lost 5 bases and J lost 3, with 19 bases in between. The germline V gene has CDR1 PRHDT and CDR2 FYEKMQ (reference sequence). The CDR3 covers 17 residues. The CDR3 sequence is CASSTRTGGTDTGELFF. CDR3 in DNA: TGTGCCAGCAGCACCCGTACAGGAGGAACGGACACCGGGGAGCTGTTTTTT.

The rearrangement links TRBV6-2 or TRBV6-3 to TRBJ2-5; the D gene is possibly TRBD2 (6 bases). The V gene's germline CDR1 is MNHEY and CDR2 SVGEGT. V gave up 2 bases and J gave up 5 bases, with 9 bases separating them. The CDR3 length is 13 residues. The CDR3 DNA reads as TGTGCCAGCAGTTACGCAGGGAGGGAGACCCAGTACTTC. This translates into CASSYAGRETQYF.

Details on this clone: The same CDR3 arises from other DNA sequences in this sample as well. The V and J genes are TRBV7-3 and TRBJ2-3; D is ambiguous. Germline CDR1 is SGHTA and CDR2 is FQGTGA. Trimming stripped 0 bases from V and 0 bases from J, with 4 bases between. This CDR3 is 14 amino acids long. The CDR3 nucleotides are TGTGCCAGCAGCTTAACAGGGAGCACAGATACGCAGTATTTT. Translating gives CASSLTGSTDTQYF. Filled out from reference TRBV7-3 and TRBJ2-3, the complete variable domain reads GAGVSQTPSNKVTEKGKYVELRCDPISGHTALYWYRQSLGQGPEFLIYFQGTGAADDSGLPNDRFFAVRPEGSVSTLKIQRTERGDSAVYLCASSLTGSTDTQYFGPGTRLTVL.

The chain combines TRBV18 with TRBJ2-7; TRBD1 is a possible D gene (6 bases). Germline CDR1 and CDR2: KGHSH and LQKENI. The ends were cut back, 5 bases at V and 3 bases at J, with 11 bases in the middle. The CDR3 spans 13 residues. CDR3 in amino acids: CASSEDRIYEQYF. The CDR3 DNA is TGTGCCAGCTCAGAAGACAGGATCTACGAGCAGTACTTC.

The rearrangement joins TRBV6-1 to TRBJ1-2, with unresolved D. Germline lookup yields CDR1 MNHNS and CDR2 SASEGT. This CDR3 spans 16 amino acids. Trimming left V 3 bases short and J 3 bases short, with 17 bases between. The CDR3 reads CASSDPDWPGYYGYTF. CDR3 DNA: TGTGCCAGCAGTGATCCGGACTGGCCTGGGTACTATGGCTACACCTTC.

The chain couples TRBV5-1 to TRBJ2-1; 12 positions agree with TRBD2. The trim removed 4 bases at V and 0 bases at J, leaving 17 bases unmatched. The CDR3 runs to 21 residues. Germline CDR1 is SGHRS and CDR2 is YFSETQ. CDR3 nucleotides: TGCGCCAGCAGCAGCCCCCGCCGTAGGACTAGCGGGGAGAGCTCCTACAATGAGCAGTTCTTC. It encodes CASSSPRRRTSGESSYNEQFF.

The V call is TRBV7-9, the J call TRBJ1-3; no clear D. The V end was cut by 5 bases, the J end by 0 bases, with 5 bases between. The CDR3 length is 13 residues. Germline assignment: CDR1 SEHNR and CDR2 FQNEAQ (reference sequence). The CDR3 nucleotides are TGTGCCAGCAGCCAGAGCTCTGGAAACACCATATATTTT. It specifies CASSQSSGNTIYF.

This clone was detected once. The CDR3 protein is CARAGQARGTQYF. For the CDR3, the DNA is TGTGCTCGGGCTGGACAGGCGAGAGGGACCCAGTACTTC. The rearrangement uses TRBV30 and TRBJ2-5, with TRBD1 matching over 7 bases. The CDR3 is made up of 13 amino acids. Germline values: CDR1 GTSNPN, CDR2 SVGIG (reference sequence).

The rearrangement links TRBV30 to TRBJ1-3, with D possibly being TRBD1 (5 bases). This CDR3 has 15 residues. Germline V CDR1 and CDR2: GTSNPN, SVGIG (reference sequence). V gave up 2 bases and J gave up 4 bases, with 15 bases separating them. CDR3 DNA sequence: TGTGCCTGGAGTTGGGACGCCTCTCAGGGAAACACCATATATTTT. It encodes CAWSWDASQGNTIYF.

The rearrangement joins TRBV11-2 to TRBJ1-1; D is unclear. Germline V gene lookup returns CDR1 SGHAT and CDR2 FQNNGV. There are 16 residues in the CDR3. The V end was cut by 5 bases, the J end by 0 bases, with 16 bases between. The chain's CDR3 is CASSDGLKQVNTEAFF. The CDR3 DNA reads TGTGCCAGCAGCGATGGCCTCAAACAAGTGAACACTGAAGCTTTCTTT.

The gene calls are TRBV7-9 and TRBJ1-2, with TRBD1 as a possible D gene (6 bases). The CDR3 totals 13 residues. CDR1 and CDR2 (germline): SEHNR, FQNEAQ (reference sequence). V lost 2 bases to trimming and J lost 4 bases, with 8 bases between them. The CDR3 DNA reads TGTGCCAGCAGCTTAAAGGACAGCTATGGCTACACCTTC. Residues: CASSLKDSYGYTF.

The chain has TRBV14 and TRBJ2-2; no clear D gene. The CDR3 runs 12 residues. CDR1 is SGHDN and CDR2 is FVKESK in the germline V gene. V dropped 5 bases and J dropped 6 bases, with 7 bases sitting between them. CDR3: CASSLAAGELFF. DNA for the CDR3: TGTGCCAGCAGCTTGGCCGCCGGGGAGCTGTTTTTT.

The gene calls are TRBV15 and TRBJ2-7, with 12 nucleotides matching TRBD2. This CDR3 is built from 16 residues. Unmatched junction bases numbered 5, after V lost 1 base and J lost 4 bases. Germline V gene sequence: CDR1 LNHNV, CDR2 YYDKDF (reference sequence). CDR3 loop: CATSRAPLAGGYEQYF. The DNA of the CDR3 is TGTGCCACCAGCAGAGCTCCACTAGCGGGAGGTTACGAGCAGTACTTC.

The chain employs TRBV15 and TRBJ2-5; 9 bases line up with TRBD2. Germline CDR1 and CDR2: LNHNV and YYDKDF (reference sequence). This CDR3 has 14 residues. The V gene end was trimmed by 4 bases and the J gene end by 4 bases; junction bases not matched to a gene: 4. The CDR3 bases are TGTGCCACCAGCATGGGACTAGCAGGAGAGACCCAGTACTTC. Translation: CATSMGLAGETQYF.

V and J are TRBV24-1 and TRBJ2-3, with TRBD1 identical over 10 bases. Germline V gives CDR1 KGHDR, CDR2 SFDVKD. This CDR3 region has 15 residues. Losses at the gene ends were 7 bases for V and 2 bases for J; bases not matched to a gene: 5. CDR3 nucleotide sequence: TGTGCCACCAGGTCCGGGACAGGGGACACAGATACGCAGTATTTT. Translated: CATRSGTGDTDTQYF.

CDR3 DNA: TGTGCCAGTACCGGACGGATGGGACAGTGGGCCGGGGAGCTGTTTTTT. This translates into CASTGRMGQWAGELFF. This sequence joins TRBV19 and TRBJ2-2; TRBD1 matches 7 bases. The germline V gene encodes CDR1 LNHDA and CDR2 SQIVND (reference sequence). Trimming removed 7 bases from V and 6 bases from J; junction bases left unmatched: 14. The CDR3 is made up of 16 amino acids.

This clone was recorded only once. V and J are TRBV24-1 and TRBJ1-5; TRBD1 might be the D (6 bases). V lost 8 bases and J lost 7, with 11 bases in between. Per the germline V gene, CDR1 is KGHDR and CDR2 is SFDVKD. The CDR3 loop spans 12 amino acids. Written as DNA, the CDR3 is TGTGCCACCAAGGTCAGGGGACAGCCCCAGCATTTT. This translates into CATKVRGQPQHF.